The following is a TCR beta chain sequence with its context. The CDR3 runs to 14 residues. V lost 5 bases to trimming and J lost 0 bases, with 11 bases between them. Germline CDR1 SQVTM, CDR2 ANQGSEA. These data come from a study of shared clonotypes between healthy human individuals. Sequencing was performed with immunoSEQ multiplex PCR; in TCRdb, only in-frame clones are kept and a portion is missing. Of over a million clones listed, around 97% are singletons. The TCR sequence derives from a man aged 30-40 years in good health. The sample was naive CD4+ T cells sorted from blood. The subset here: CD45RA+ positively selected. This chain joins TRBV29-1 and TRBJ1-5, with unresolved D. The CDR3 loop is CSVKGWGSNQPQHF. CDR3 sequence (DNA): TGCAGCGTTAAGGGTTGGGGTAGCAATCAGCCCCAGCATTTT.